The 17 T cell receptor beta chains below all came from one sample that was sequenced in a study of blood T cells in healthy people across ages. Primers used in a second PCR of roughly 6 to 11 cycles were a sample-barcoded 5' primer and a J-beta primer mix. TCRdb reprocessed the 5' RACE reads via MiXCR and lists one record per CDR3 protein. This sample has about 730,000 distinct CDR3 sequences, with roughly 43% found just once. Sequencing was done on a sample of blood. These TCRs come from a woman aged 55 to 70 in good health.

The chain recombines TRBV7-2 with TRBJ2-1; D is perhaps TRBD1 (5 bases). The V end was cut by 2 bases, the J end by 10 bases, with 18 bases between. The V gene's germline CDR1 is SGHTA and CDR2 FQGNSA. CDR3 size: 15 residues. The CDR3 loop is CASSLWAGIANEQFF. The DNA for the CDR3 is TGTGCCAGCAGCTTATGGGCAGGGATTGCTAACGAGCAGTTCTTC.

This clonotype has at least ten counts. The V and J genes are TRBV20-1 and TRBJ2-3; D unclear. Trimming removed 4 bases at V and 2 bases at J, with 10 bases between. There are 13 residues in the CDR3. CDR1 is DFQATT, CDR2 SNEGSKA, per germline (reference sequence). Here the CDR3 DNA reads TGCAGTGCTATAGACCCTACCACAGATACGCAGTATTTT. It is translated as CSAIDPTTDTQYF.

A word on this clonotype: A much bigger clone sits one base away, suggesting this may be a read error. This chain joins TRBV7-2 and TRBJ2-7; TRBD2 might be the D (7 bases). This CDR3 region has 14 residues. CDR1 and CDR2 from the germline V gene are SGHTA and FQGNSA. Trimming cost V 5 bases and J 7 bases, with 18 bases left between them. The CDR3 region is CASSVGGLYNEQYF. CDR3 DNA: TGTGCCAGCAGCGTGGGGGGGCTCTACAATGAGCAGTACTTC. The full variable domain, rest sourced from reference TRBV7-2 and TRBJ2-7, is GAGVSQSPSNKVTEKGKDVELRCDPISGHTALYWYRQSLGQGLEFLIYFQGNSAPDKSGLPSDRFSAERTGGSVSTLTIQRTQQEDSAVYLCASSVGGLYNEQYFGPGTRLTVT.

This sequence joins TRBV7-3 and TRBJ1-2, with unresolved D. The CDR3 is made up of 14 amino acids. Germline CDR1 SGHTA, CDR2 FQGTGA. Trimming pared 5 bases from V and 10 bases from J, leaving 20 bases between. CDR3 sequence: CASSPSTRDPLYTF. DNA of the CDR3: TGTGCCAGCAGCCCTTCCACAAGGGATCCGCTCTACACCTTC.

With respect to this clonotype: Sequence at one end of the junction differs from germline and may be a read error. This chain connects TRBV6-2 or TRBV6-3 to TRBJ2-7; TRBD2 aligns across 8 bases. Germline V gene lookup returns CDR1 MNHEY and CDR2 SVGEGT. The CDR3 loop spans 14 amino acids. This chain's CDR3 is CASSSTSGYDEQYF. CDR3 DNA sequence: TGTGCCAGCAGTTCTACTAGCGGTTACGACGAGCAGTATTTC.

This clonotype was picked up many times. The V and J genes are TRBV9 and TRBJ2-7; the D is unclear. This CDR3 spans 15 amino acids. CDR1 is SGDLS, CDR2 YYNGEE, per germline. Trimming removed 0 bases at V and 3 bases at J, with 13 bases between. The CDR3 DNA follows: TGTGCCAGCAGCGTAGGGTCTAGTGCCGGCTACGAGCAGTACTTC. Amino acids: CASSVGSSAGYEQYF.

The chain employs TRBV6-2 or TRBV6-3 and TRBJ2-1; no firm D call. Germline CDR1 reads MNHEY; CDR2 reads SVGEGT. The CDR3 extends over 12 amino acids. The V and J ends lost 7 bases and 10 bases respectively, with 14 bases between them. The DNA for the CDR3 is TGTGCCAGCACCCGAGGAAGTTACGAGCAGTTCTTC. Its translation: CASTRGSYEQFF.

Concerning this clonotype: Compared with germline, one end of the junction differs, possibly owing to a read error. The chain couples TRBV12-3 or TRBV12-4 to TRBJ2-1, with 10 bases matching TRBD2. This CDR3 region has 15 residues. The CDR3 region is CVSSRSGGRYNEQFF. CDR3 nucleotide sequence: TGTGTCAGCAGCCGTAGCGGGGGGCGCTACAATGAGCAGTTCTTC.

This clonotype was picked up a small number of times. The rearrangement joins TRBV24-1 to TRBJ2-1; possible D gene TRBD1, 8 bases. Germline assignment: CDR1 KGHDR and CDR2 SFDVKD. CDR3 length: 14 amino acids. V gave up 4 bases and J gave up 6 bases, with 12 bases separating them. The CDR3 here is CATSDNRGGNEQFF. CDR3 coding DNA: TGTGCCACCAGTGACAACAGGGGGGGCAATGAGCAGTTCTTC.

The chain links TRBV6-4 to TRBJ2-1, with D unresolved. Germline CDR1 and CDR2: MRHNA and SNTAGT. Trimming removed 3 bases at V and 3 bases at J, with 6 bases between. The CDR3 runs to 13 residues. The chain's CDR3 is CASSENSYNEQFF. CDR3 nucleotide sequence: TGTGCCAGCAGTGAAAACAGCTACAATGAGCAGTTCTTC.

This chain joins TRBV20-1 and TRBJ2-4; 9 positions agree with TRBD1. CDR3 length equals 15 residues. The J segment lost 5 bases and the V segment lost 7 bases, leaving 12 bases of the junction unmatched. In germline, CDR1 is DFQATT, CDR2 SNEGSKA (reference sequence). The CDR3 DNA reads TGCAGTGGTTCAGGCATGGGACAGGGCCAAAACATTCAGTACTTC. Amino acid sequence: CSGSGMGQGQNIQYF.

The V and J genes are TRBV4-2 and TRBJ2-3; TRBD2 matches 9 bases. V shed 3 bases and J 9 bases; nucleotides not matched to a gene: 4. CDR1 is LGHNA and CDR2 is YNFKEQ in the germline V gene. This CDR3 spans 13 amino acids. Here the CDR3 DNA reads TGTGCCAGCAGCCAGGGACTAGCTGGCACGCAGTATTTT. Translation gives CASSQGLAGTQYF.

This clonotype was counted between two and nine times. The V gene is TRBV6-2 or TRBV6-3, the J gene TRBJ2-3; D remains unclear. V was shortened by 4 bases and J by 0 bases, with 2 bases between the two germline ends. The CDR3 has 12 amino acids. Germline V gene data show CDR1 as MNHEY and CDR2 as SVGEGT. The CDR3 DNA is TGTGCCAGCAGTTGGAGCACAGATACGCAGTATTTT. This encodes CASSWSTDTQYF.

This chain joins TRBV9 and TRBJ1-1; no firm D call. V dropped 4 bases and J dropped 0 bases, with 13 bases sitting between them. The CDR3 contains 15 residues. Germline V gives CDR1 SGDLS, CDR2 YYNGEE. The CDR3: CASSKWTGMNTEAFF. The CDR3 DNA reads TGTGCCAGCAGCAAATGGACGGGCATGAACACTGAAGCTTTCTTT. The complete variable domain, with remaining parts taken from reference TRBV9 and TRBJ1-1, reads DSGVTQTPKHLITATGQRVTLRCSPRSGDLSVYWYQQSLDQGLQFLIQYYNGEERAKGNILERFSAQQFPDLHSELNLSSLELGDSALYFCASSKWTGMNTEAFFGQGTRLTVV.

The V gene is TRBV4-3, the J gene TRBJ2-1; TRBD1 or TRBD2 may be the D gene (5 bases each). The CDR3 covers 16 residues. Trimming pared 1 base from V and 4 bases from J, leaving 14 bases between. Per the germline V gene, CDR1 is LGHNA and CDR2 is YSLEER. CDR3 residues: CASSQGGSLNYNEQFF. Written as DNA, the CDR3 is TGCGCCAGCAGCCAAGGGGGGTCTCTAAATTACAATGAGCAGTTCTTC.

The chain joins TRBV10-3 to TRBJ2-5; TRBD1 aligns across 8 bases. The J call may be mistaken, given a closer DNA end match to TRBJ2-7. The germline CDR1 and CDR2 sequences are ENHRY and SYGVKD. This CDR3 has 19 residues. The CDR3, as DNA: TGTGCCATCAGTGAGCTCCTCGCCCCCCGGACAGGGAGTATGGACGAGCAGTACTTC. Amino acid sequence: CAISELLAPRTGSMDEQYF.

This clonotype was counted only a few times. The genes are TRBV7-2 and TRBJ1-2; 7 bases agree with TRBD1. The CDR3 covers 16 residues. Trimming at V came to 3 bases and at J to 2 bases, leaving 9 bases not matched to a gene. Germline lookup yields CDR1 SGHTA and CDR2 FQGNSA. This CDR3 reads CASSFLPGQLNYGYTF. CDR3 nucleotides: TGTGCCAGCAGCTTTTTACCGGGACAGCTAAACTATGGCTACACCTTC.